These 29 T cell receptor beta chains share one sample of origin, sequenced in a study of Graves' ophthalmopathy and Graves' hyperthyroidism. The authors amplified TCR beta CDR3 regions, and they did so from RNA transcripts for repertoire sequencing. Investigators did first-round RT-PCR with HTBI primers, then second-round multiplex PCR. Using its own MiXCR run on the multiplex PCR reads, TCRdb lists one record per CDR3 protein. The sample consists of roughly 380,000 distinct CDR3 sequences, less than 20% of them appearing once. Sequences were obtained from peripheral blood. These receptors were collected from a woman aged 18-30 years with stable Graves' hyperthyroidism.

V gene TRBV28 combines with J gene TRBJ1-2; 8 bases agree with TRBD1. Germline values: CDR1 MDHEN, CDR2 SYDVKM. The CDR3 runs 17 residues. V was pared by 3 bases and J by 1 base, with 10 bases of the junction left unmatched. In DNA, the CDR3 is TGTGCCAGCAGTTTCTACGGGCCAGGGGGCGTTAACTATGGCTACACCTTC. The encoded protein is CASSFYGPGGVNYGYTF.

This clonotype occurred many times. The chain is built from TRBV7-2 and TRBJ1-2, with 7 bases identical to TRBD1. The CDR3 spans 15 residues. With V trimmed by 6 bases and J by 4 bases, 11 bases remained unmatched. The V gene's germline CDR1 is SGHTA and CDR2 FQGNSA. CDR3 sequence (DNA): TGTGCCAGCAGTCCCCGAGGGGGCCGGGCCTATGGCTACACCTTC. Translating it yields CASSPRGGRAYGYTF.

The sample holds many counts of this clonotype. V is TRBV12-3 or TRBV12-4 and J is TRBJ1-1; D might be TRBD1 (5 bases). The CDR3 covers 13 residues. With 0 bases removed from V and 7 bases from J, the gap between germline ends came to 9 bases. For the CDR3, the DNA is TGTGCCAGCAGTTTAGCCCAGGGCGGTGAAGCTTTCTTT. Protein sequence: CASSLAQGGEAFF.

In this sample, this clonotype turned up many times. The chain employs TRBV5-1 and TRBJ2-7, with D perhaps TRBD1 or TRBD2 (6 bases each). CDR1 is SGHRS, CDR2 YFSETQ, per germline. Trimming left V 4 bases short and J 7 bases short, with 18 bases between. This CDR3 is built from 14 residues. In DNA form, the CDR3 reads TGCGCCAGCAGCGCGGGGAGCACAGGGAATGAGCAGTACTTC. It yields the protein CASSAGSTGNEQYF.

This clonotype came up many times. In DNA, the CDR3 is TGTGCCATCAGTGAGGCAGACTATAATTCACCCCTCCACTTT. It encodes CAISEADYNSPLHF. This chain connects TRBV10-3 to TRBJ1-6; D unresolved. Germline V gives CDR1 ENHRY, CDR2 SYGVKD. V lost 2 bases to trimming and J lost 3 bases, with 5 bases between them. The CDR3 extends over 14 amino acids.

The rearrangement joins TRBV6-5 to TRBJ1-2, with D uncertain. The CDR3 runs to 14 residues. Germline values: CDR1 MNHEY, CDR2 SVGAGI. V lost 0 bases and J 8 bases, leaving 13 bases between the germline ends. The CDR3 reads CASSYSGLPGGYTF. CDR3 in DNA: TGTGCCAGCAGTTACTCCGGGCTCCCGGGCGGCTACACCTTC.

This clonotype has ten or more counts. This chain connects TRBV29-1 to TRBJ2-3; no clear D gene. This CDR3 spans 14 amino acids. Germline CDR1 reads SQVTM; CDR2 reads ANQGSEA. V was trimmed by 3 bases and J by 1 base, leaving 11 bases between them. CDR3: CSVDGGSRTDTQYF. CDR3 nucleotides: TGCAGCGTTGATGGCGGTTCCCGCACAGATACGCAGTATTTT.

This clonotype showed up many times. The rearrangement links TRBV2 to TRBJ2-7; perhaps TRBD2 as D (6 bases). Per germline, CDR1 SNHLY and CDR2 FYNNEI. The CDR3 is 13 residues long. The germline V and J ends were trimmed by 8 bases and 3 bases, with 14 bases remaining between them. DNA of the CDR3: TGTGCCAGCTGGGGGACTGGAGGCTACGAGCAGTACTTC. Translation: CASWGTGGYEQYF. Looking up the rest from reference TRBV2 and TRBJ2-7 gives the full variable domain: EPEVTQTPSHQVTQMGQEVILRCVPISNHLYFYWYRQILGQKVEFLVSFYNNEISEKSEIFDDQFSVERPDGSNFTLKIRSTKLEDSAMYFCASWGTGGYEQYFGPGTRLTVT.

This clonotype showed up many times. J is TRBJ1-3 and V is TRBV6-2 or TRBV6-3; TRBD1 is a possible D gene (5 bases). V lost 7 bases, J lost 11 bases, and 18 bases lay in between. There are 13 residues in the CDR3. CDR1 is MNHEY, CDR2 SVGEGT, per germline. The CDR3 bases are TGTGCCAGCAACTTCGACAGACAGTCTGCCATATATTTT. It is translated as CASNFDRQSAIYF.

A note on this clonotype: This could be a read error, since a much larger clone is one nucleotide away. The chain carries TRBV11-2 and TRBJ1-1; 7 positions match TRBD1. Looked up from germline, CDR1 is SGHAT and CDR2 is FQNNGV. The CDR3 covers 15 residues. J lost 4 bases, V lost 5 bases, and 10 bases had no gene match. CDR3 coding DNA: TGTGCCAGCAGCGTCAAGGCAGGGGGTCGCACTGAAGCTTTCTTT. It yields the protein CASSVKAGGRTEAFF.

This clonotype was counted at least ten times. V is TRBV28 and J is TRBJ1-1; 7 nucleotides line up with TRBD1. In germline, CDR1 is MDHEN, CDR2 SYDVKM. The junction had 8 bases not matched to a gene; V was cut back by 4 bases and J by 0 bases. The CDR3 has 16 residues. As DNA, the CDR3 is TGTGCCAGCAGTTCCCCCGACAGGGCCTTGAACACTGAAGCTTTCTTT. It codes for CASSSPDRALNTEAFF.

The chain combines TRBV28 with TRBJ1-5; TRBD1 matches 8 bases. Germline V lookup: CDR1 MDHEN, CDR2 SYDVKM. CDR3 length: 15 amino acids. Losses at the gene ends were 6 bases for V and 4 bases for J; bases not matched to a gene: 8. The CDR3 here is CASSRRDRQNQPQHF. The CDR3 DNA sequence: TGTGCCAGCAGCCGCCGGGACAGGCAAAATCAGCCCCAGCATTTT.

This clonotype was seen many times. The rearrangement joins TRBV20-1 to TRBJ2-7; 8 bases align to TRBD1. Germline V gene data show CDR1 as DFQATT and CDR2 as SNEGSKA (reference sequence). The CDR3 length is 15 residues. V was pared by 3 bases and J by 4 bases, with 11 bases of the junction left unmatched. CDR3 nucleotide sequence: TGCAGTGCTAGCTATCCGGGCAGGGGGCCTTACGAGCAGTACTTC. Translating gives CSASYPGRGPYEQYF.

The V and J genes are TRBV11-2 and TRBJ1-2; D gene uncertain. Germline assignment: CDR1 SGHAT and CDR2 FQNNGV. Trimming stripped 0 bases from V and 5 bases from J, with 25 bases between. This CDR3 has 19 residues. CDR3: CASSLDGRRLPDTSYGYTF. The DNA for the CDR3 is TGTGCCAGCAGCTTAGATGGACGTCGGCTACCCGATACCTCATATGGCTACACCTTC.

This clonotype has ten or more counts. This rearrangement joins TRBV5-1 to TRBJ2-7, with D perhaps TRBD1 (5 bases). Trimming removed 0 bases from V and 0 bases from J, with 7 bases in between. There are 14 residues in the CDR3. Germline CDR1 reads SGHRS; CDR2 reads YFSETQ. DNA for the CDR3: TGCGCCAGCAGCTTGGGGGGCGTCTCCTACGAGCAGTACTTC. It codes for CASSLGGVSYEQYF.

This clonotype was seen repeatedly, ten times or more. The V and J genes are TRBV20-1 and TRBJ2-7; no reliable D call. V lost 3 bases to trimming and J lost 5 bases, with 8 bases between them. Germline V CDR1 and CDR2: DFQATT, SNEGSKA (reference sequence). CDR3 length: 11 amino acids. CDR3 residues: CSARYRDEQYF. For the CDR3, the DNA is TGCAGTGCTAGGTATAGGGACGAGCAGTACTTC.

The sample holds many counts of this clonotype. J is TRBJ1-1 and V is TRBV5-1, with TRBD1 as a possible D gene (5 bases). The germline CDR1 and CDR2 sequences are SGHRS and YFSETQ. Trimming left V 4 bases short and J 4 bases short, with 11 bases between. This CDR3 is built from 13 residues. The CDR3 reads CASSPAGFTEAFF. CDR3 sequence (DNA): TGCGCCAGCAGCCCCGCAGGGTTCACTGAAGCTTTCTTT.

The chain is built from TRBV2 and TRBJ2-7, with D unclear. From germline, CDR1 is SNHLY and CDR2 FYNNEI. The CDR3 has 11 amino acids. The V and J ends lost 7 bases and 6 bases respectively, with 10 bases between them. The CDR3 DNA reads as TGTGCCAGCATAGCCATCAGCGAGCAGTACTTC. Translation: CASIAISEQYF. The full variable domain, completed using reference TRBV2 and TRBJ2-7, is EPEVTQTPSHQVTQMGQEVILRCVPISNHLYFYWYRQILGQKVEFLVSFYNNEISEKSEIFDDQFSVERPDGSNFTLKIRSTKLEDSAMYFCASIAISEQYFGPGTRLTVT.

In this sample, this clonotype turned up many times. This chain connects TRBV6-2 or TRBV6-3 to TRBJ2-7, with 9 bases lining up with TRBD2. There are 12 residues in the CDR3. Germline V gene lookup returns CDR1 MNHEY and CDR2 SVGEGT. Trimming cost V 6 bases and J 7 bases; bases outside gene matches: 4. CDR3 protein: CASSFLAGEQYF. In DNA form, the CDR3 reads TGTGCCAGCAGCTTCCTAGCGGGGGAGCAGTACTTC.

At least ten counts were recorded for this clonotype. The genes are TRBV20-1 and TRBJ1-5; a possible D gene is TRBD1 (5 bases). The germline V gene encodes CDR1 DFQATT and CDR2 SNEGSKA (reference sequence). This CDR3 is built from 11 residues. CDR3 residues: CSRQNNQPQHF. CDR3 nucleotides: TGCAGCCGACAGAACAATCAGCCCCAGCATTTT.

The rearrangement links TRBV27 to TRBJ2-5; 10 bases align to TRBD1. CDR1 is MNHEY, CDR2 SMNVEV, per germline (reference sequence). With 5 bases clipped from V and 3 bases from J, the junction kept 6 bases outside the gene matches. The CDR3 has 15 amino acids. The CDR3 protein is CASSPRTGGEETQYF. In nucleotides, the CDR3 is TGTGCCAGCAGTCCGCGGACAGGGGGGGAAGAGACCCAGTACTTC.

The V call is TRBV19, the J call TRBJ2-7, with TRBD1 as a possible D gene (6 bases). Germline V gene data show CDR1 as LNHDA and CDR2 as SQIVND (reference sequence). Between the trimmed V and J ends, which lost 6 bases and 7 bases, there was a span of 19 bases. This CDR3 is built from 14 residues. The CDR3, as DNA: TGTGCCAGTAGGTGGGGGCCGGACCGAGGAGAGCAGTACTTC. Residues: CASRWGPDRGEQYF.

This clonotype was seen at least ten times. J is TRBJ1-1 and V is TRBV19; unclear D gene. There are 13 residues in the CDR3. V was trimmed by 10 bases and J by 0 bases, leaving 12 bases between them. Per the germline V gene, CDR1 is LNHDA and CDR2 is SQIVND (reference sequence). CDR3 in DNA: TGTGCCACCCAGGTTAACATGAACACTGAAGCTTTCTTT. Encoded protein: CATQVNMNTEAFF.

This clonotype was observed at least ten times. The chain uses TRBV5-1 and TRBJ1-2; D might be TRBD1 (6 bases). This CDR3 comprises 17 residues. The germline V gene encodes CDR1 SGHRS and CDR2 YFSETQ. The germline V and J ends were trimmed by 1 base and 4 bases, with 20 bases remaining between them. The CDR3 nucleotides read TGCGCCAGCAGCTTGATTCATGAGGGGGAATACTTCTATGGCTACACCTTC. Amino acids: CASSLIHEGEYFYGYTF.

The gene calls are TRBV7-2 and TRBJ2-5, with D possibly matching TRBD2 (6 bases). CDR3 length: 12 residues. Germline lookup yields CDR1 SGHTA and CDR2 FQGNSA. V was pared by 6 bases and J by 1 base, with 6 bases between. The CDR3 DNA is TGTGCCAGCAGGGAGGGCCAAGAGACCCAGTACTTC. It codes for CASREGQETQYF.

The chain employs TRBV6-1 and TRBJ1-1; 7 bases match TRBD1. The trim removed 7 bases at V and 0 bases at J, leaving 2 bases unmatched. This CDR3 has 13 amino acids. CDR1 and CDR2 (germline): MNHNS, SASEGT. The DNA for the CDR3 is TGTGCCAGCAAGGGGGCCATGAACACTGAAGCTTTCTTT. This encodes CASKGAMNTEAFF.

CDR3 coding DNA: TGTGCCAGCAGTTACCTAAGGGTTGAGCATAATTCACCCCTCCACTTT. This translates into CASSYLRVEHNSPLHF. The chain is built from TRBV6-5 and TRBJ1-6; D not resolved. Germline V gene data show CDR1 as MNHEY and CDR2 as SVGAGI. Trimming cost V 2 bases and J 5 bases, with 13 bases left between them. The length of the CDR3 is 16 residues.

The gene calls are TRBV5-1 and TRBJ2-2; no definite D call. CDR1 SGHRS and CDR2 YFSETQ come from the germline V gene. V lost 0 bases, J lost 3 bases, and 9 bases lay in between. The CDR3 contains 15 residues. The DNA of the CDR3 is TGCGCCAGCAGCTTGGCTGTACCGGACACCGGGGAGCTGTTTTTT. This sequence encodes CASSLAVPDTGELFF.

There are many counts of this clonotype. The chain carries TRBV12-5 and TRBJ1-1; tentative D call: TRBD1 (5 bases). The V and J ends lost 6 bases and 8 bases respectively, with 19 bases between them. Germline CDR1 is LGHNT and CDR2 is FRNRAP. The CDR3 has 14 residues. The CDR3 sequence is CASGGPYGISEAFF. Here the CDR3 DNA reads TGTGCTAGTGGGGGGCCCTATGGTATATCCGAAGCTTTCTTT.